This T cell receptor (beta chain) is from a study of shared clonotypes between healthy human individuals. The study, taken as a whole, reports: In general, naive subsets displayed greater estimated richness than memory subsets did.

HIV-negative, healthy adults without recent acute infections or vaccinations were the donors. V gave up 2 bases and J gave up 8 bases, with 18 bases separating them. The length of the CDR3 is 15 residues. Germline V gene lookup returns CDR1 MNHNY and CDR2 SVGAGI (reference sequence). On this clone itself: The antigen is undetermined.

TCRdb's table, derived via immunoSEQ multiplex PCR, lists solely in-frame clones and lacks some. The sample contains 2 million to 2.5 million clones, approximately 95% of which appear only once. Specimen: naive CD4+ T cells from PBMCs. The sample's subset: CD45RA+ positively selected. V gene TRBV6-6 combines with J gene TRBJ1-2, with D uncertain. This clonotype originated in a young man in good health. Some clones in this sample may be carry-over from other donors' samples. In DNA, the CDR3 is TGTGCCAGCAGTTACCCAGACCACGCAAGAGCCGGCTACACCTTC. The encoded protein is CASSYPDHARAGYTF.